This is a list of T cell receptor beta chains from one sample in a study of long-term antiretroviral therapy in people with HIV. The repertoire was sequenced with immunoSEQ multiplex PCR; TCRdb's copy has only in-frame clones and lacks some. The sample includes 21,000 or so clones, approximately 86% of them seen just once. Material: unsorted PBMCs, obtained at the start of antiretroviral therapy. These TCRs come from a middle-aged man with HIV. Both conserved end residues are part of each CDR3. Size is stated for part of the rows, as once, few or many counts, or as a class when the clone is expanded.

>TRBV12-5|NA
CASGNHMNTEAFF
>TRBV5-1|NA
CASSVSGGRDTQYF
>TRBV14|NA
CASSLATASGANVLTF
>TRBV11-3|NA
CASSLDWGRDTDTQYF
>TRBV6-5|NA
CASSKLAGVDTQYF
>TRBV6-5|NA
CASSYSILHGYTF
>TRBV30|NA
CAWIDSGRVTGELFF
>TRBV7-3|few
CASSLGVESPLHF
>TRBV7-2|once
CASSSRTGGQPEAFF
>TRBV19|NA
CASSINREVGRYGYTF
>TRBV5-1|NA
CASSFFMMRDSIYNEQFF
>TRBV20-1|NA
CSAGYTYEQYF
>TRBV10-1|few
CASSGGALSSYEQYF
>TRBV4-3|NA
CASSQILPGELFF
>TRBV11-3|NA
CASSLDGVGTGHNEQFF
>TRBV6-1|NA
CATKAWTNEKLFF
>TRBV6-5|NA
CASSYRMDGAEQYF